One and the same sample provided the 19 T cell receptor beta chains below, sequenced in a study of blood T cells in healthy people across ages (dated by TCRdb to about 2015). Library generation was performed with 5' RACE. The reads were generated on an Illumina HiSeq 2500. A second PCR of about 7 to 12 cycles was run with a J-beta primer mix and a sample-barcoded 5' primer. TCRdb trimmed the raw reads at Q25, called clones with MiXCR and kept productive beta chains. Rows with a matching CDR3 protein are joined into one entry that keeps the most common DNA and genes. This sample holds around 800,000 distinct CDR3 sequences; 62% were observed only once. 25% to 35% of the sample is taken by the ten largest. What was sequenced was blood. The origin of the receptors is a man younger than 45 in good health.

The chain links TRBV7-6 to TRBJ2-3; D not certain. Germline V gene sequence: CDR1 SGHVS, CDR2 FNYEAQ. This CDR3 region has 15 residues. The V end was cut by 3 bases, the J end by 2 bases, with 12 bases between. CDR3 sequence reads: CASSFGPTFTDTQYF. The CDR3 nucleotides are TGTGCCAGCAGCTTCGGTCCGACTTTCACAGATACGCAGTATTTT.

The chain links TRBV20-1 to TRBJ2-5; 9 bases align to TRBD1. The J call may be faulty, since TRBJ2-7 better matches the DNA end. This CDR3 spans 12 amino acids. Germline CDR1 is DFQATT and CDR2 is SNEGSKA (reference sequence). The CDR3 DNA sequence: TGCAGTGCGTGGGACAGGGTAGACGAGCAGTACTTC. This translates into CSAWDRVDEQYF.

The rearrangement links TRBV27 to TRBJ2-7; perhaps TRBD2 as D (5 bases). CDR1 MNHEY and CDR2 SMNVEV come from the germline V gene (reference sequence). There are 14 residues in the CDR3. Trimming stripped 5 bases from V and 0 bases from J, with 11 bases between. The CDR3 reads CASSAGGFSYEQYF. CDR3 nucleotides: TGTGCCAGCAGTGCGGGCGGGTTCTCCTACGAGCAGTACTTC.

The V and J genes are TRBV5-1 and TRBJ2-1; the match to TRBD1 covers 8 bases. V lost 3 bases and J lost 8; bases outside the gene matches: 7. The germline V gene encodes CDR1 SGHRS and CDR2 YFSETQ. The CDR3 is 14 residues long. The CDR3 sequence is CASSWGTGFDEQFF. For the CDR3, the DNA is TGCGCCAGCAGCTGGGGGACAGGCTTCGATGAGCAGTTCTTC.

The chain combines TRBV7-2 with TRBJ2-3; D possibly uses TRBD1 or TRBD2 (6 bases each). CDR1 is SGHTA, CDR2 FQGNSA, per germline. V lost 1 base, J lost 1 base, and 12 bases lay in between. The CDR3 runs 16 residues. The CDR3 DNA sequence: TGTGCCAGCAGCTTAGTGTCGGGGGCCGGCACAGATACGCAGTATTTT. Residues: CASSLVSGAGTDTQYF.

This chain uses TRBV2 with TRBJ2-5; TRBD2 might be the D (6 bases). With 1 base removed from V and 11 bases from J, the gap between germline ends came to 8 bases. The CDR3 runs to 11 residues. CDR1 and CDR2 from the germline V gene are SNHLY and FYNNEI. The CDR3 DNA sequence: TGTGCCAGCAGTGAAGGTCGGGAGCAGTACTTC. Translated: CASSEGREQYF. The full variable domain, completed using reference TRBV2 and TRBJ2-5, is EPEVTQTPSHQVTQMGQEVILRCVPISNHLYFYWYRQILGQKVEFLVSFYNNEISEKSEIFDDQFSVERPDGSNFTLKIRSTKLEDSAMYFCASSEGREQYFGPGTRLLVL.

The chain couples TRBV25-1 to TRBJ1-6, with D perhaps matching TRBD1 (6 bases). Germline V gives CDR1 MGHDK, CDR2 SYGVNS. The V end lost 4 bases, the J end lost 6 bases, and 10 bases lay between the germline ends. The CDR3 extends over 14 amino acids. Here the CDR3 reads CASSVGTFNSPLHF. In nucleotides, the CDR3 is TGTGCCAGCAGTGTCGGGACATTTAATTCACCCCTCCACTTT.

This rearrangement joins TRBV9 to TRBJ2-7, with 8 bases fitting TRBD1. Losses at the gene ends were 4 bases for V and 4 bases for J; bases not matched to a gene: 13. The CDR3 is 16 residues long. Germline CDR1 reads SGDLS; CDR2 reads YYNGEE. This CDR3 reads CASSPRWVTGAYEQYF. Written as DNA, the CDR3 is TGTGCCAGCAGCCCCCGATGGGTGACAGGGGCATACGAGCAGTACTTC.

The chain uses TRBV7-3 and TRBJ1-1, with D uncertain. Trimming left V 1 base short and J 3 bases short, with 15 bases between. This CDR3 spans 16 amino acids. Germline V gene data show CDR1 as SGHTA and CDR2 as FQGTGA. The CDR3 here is CASSLRTRPEDTEAFF. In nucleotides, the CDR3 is TGTGCCAGCAGCTTAAGGACCCGCCCCGAGGACACTGAAGCTTTCTTT.

The CDR3 protein is CASSDEDGPNEKLFF. CDR3 coding DNA: TGTGCCAGCAGCGACGAGGACGGACCTAATGAAAAACTGTTTTTT. The chain employs TRBV9 and TRBJ1-4; D is unresolved. The length of the CDR3 is 15 residues. In germline, CDR1 is SGDLS, CDR2 YYNGEE. V lost 3 bases, J lost 3 bases, and 12 bases lay in between.

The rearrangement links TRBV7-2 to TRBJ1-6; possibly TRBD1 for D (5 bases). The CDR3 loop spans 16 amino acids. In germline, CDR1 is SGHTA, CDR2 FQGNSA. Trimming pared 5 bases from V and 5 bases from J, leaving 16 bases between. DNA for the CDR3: TGTGCCAGCAGCCCGAACGGGGCGTTTAATAATTCACCCCTCCACTTT. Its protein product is CASSPNGAFNNSPLHF.

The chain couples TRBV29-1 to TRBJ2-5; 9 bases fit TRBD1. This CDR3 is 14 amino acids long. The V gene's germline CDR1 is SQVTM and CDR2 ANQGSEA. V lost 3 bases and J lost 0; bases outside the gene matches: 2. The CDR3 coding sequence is TGCAGCGTTGATGGGACAGGGAACCAAGAGACCCAGTACTTC. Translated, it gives CSVDGTGNQETQYF. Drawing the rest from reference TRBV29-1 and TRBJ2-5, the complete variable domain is SAVISQKPSRDICQRGTSLTIQCQVDSQVTMMFWYRQQPGQSLTLIATANQGSEATYESGFVIDKFPISRPNLTFSTLTVSNMSPEDSSIYLCSVDGTGNQETQYFGPGTRLLVL.

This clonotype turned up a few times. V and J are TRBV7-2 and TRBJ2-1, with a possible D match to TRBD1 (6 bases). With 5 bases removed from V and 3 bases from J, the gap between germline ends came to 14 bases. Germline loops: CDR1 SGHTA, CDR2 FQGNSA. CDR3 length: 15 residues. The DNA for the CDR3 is TGTGCCAGCAGCCCACGACAGGCCCGCTACAATGAGCAGTTCTTC. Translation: CASSPRQARYNEQFF. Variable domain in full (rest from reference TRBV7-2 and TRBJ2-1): GAGVSQSPSNKVTEKGKDVELRCDPISGHTALYWYRQSLGQGLEFLIYFQGNSAPDKSGLPSDRFSAERTGGSVSTLTIQRTQQEDSAVYLCASSPRQARYNEQFFGPGTRLTVL.

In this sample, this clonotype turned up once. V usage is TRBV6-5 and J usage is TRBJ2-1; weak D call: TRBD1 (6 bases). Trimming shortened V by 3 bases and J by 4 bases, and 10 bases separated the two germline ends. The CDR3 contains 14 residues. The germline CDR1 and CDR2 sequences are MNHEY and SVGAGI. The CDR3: CASSYLTGYNEQFF. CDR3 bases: TGTGCCAGCAGTTATCTGACAGGATACAATGAGCAGTTCTTC.

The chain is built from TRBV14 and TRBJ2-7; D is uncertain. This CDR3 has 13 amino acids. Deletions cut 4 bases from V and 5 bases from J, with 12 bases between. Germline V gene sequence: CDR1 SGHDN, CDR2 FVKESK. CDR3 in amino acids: CASSPRKLNEQYF. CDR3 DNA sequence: TGTGCCAGCAGCCCAAGGAAATTGAACGAGCAGTACTTC.

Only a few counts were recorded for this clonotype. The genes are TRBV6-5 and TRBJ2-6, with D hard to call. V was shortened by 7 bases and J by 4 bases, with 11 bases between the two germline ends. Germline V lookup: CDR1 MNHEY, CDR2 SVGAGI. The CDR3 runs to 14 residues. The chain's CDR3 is CASKGVTGANVLTF. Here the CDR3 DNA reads TGTGCCAGCAAGGGTGTAACGGGGGCCAACGTCCTGACTTTC.

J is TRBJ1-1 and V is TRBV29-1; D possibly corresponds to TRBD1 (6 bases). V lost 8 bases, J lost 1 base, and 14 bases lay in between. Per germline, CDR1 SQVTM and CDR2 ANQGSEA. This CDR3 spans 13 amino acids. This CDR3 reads CSTQGITNTEAFF. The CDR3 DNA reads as TGCAGCACCCAGGGGATCACGAACACTGAAGCTTTCTTT.

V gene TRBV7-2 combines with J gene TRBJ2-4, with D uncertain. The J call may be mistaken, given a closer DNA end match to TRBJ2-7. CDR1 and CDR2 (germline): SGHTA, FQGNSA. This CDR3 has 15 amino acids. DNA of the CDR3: TGTGCCAGCAGCTTAGTGGATAGGGTCAGATCCGAGCAGTACTTC. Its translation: CASSLVDRVRSEQYF.

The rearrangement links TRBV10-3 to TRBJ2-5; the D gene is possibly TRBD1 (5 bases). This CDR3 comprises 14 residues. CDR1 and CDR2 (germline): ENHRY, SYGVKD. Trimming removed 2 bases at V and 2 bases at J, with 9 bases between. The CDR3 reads CAISEMAGQETQYF. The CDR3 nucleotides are TGTGCCATCAGTGAGATGGCAGGGCAAGAGACCCAGTACTTC.